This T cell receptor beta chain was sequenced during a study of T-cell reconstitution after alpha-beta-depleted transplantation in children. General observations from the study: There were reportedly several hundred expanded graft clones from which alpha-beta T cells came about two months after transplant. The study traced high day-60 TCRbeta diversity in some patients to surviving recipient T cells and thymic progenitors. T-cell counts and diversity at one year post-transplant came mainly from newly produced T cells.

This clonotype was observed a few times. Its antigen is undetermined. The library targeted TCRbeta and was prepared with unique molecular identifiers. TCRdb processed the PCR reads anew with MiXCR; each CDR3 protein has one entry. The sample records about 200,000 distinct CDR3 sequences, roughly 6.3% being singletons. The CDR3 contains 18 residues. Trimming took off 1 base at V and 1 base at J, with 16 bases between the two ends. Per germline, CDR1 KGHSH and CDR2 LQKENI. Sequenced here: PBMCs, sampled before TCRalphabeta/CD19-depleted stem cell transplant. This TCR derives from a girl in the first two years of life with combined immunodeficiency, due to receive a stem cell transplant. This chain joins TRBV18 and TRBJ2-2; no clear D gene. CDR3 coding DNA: TGTGCCAGCTCACCACAAACACGTTATGTGGGGAACACCGGGGAGCTGTTTTTT. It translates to CASSPQTRYVGNTGELFF.